This T cell receptor beta chain was retrieved from a study of shared clonotypes between healthy human individuals. Data came from immunoSEQ multiplex PCR; TCRdb stores just in-frame clones and leaves some out. The sample lists around 2,100,000 clones, less than 95% occurring once. This clone is a singleton in its sample. The naive CD8 population came from CD45RO-negative cells selected for CCR7, without terminally differentiated effector memory CD45RA+ cells. Germline V gives CDR1 MRHNA, CDR2 SNTAGT. The V and J ends lost 0 bases and 7 bases, in that order; junction bases with no gene match: 5. The CDR3 sequence is 16 residues long.

The receptor was isolated from a man between 18 and 29 years old in good health. V is TRBV6-4 and J is TRBJ2-2; 10 positions agree with TRBD1. The sample consisted of naive CD8+ T cells sorted from blood. The CDR3 coding sequence is TGTGCCAGCAGTGACTCGAGCGACAGGGGGCTCGGGGAGCTGTTTTTT. Protein sequence: CASSDSSDRGLGELFF.